Described below is a single T cell receptor (beta chain) sequence and its context. Its antigen is unknown. The unexposed donors gave CD4+ T cells in about 2011-2019, prior to COVID-19. After approximately ten days of culture, CD4+ T cells were isolated. The data derive from a study of CD4 T cells in relation to SARS-CoV-2 and coronaviruses. Sequencing used immunoSEQ multiplex PCR; TCRdb keeps in-frame clones, though not all of them. This table holds approximately 22,000 clones, less than 75% found once. The receptor comes from a human donor in good health. The sample taken for sequencing was CD4+ T cells from PBMCs, cultured in vitro.

In nucleotides, the CDR3 is TGTGCCAGCACCCAACTCGGTAACTATGGCTACACCTTC. This encodes CASTQLGNYGYTF. This chain uses TRBV12-3 or TRBV12-4 with TRBJ1-2; D remains ambiguous. V lost 7 bases, J lost 1 base, and 10 bases lay in between. There are 13 residues in the CDR3.